This T cell receptor beta chain was sequenced for a study of T cells in Graves' hyperthyroidism and ophthalmopathy. This clonotype was counted only a few times. PBMCs were derived from 7.5 to 10 ml fresh peripheral blood. It was RNA transcripts that yielded the amplified TCR beta CDR3 regions. The HTBI primer set was used in a first-round RT-PCR of the TCR CDR3. TCRdb reanalysed the multiplex PCR reads using MiXCR and keeps one entry per CDR3 protein. The sample has 660,000 or so distinct CDR3 sequences, under 25% seen once. The germline V gene encodes CDR1 SQVTM and CDR2 ANQGSEA. V lost 6 bases, J lost 1 base, and 10 bases lay in between. The CDR3 covers 12 residues.

The specimen was blood. The clonotype originates from a man between 25 and 39 years old with Graves' ophthalmopathy. The chain links TRBV29-1 to TRBJ2-7, with D perhaps TRBD1 or TRBD2 (5 bases each). The CDR3 here is CSVPGPSYEQYF. In DNA, the CDR3 is TGCAGCGTACCGGGGCCGTCCTACGAGCAGTACTTC.